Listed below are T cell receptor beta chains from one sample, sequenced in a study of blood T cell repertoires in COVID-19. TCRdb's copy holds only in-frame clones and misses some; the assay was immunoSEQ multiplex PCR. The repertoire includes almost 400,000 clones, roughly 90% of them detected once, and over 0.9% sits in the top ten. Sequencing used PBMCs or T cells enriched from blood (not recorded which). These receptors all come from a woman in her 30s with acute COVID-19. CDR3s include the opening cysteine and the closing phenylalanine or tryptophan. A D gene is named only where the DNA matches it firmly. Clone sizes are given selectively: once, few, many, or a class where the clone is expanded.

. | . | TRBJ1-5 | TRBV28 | TGTGCCAGCAGTTTATCGGGGGGTATCGATCAGCCCCAGCATTTT | CASSLSGGIDQPQHF
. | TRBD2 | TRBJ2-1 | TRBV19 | TGTGCCAGTAGTCCTCCCTTTAGCGCGGGGGGTTACAATGAGCAGTTCTTC | CASSPPFSAGGYNEQFF
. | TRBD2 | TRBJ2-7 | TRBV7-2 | TGTGCCAGCAGCTTTCAGGTCAGCGGGGGGAAGAGGGAGCAGTACTTC | CASSFQVSGGKREQYF
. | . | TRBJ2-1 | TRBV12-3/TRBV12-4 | TGTGCCAGCAGTTACCTAGCGGAGCAGTTCTTC | CASSYLAEQFF
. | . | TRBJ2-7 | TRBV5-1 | TGCGCCAGCAGCCAGAATCAGTGGGCCTCCTACGAGCAGTACTTC | CASSQNQWASYEQYF
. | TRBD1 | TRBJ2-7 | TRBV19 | TGTGCCAGTAGTATAGGGACAGGGGGAGACTACGAGCAGTACTTC | CASSIGTGGDYEQYF
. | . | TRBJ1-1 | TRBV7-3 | TGTGCCAGCAGCTCAGACGGGGGAAACACTGAAGCTTTCTTT | CASSSDGGNTEAFF
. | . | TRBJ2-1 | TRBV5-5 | TGTGCCAGCAGCGTTTATTTCATAGACTCCTACAATGAGCAGTTCTTC | CASSVYFIDSYNEQFF
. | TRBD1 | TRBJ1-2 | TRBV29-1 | TGCAGCACGTGGGACAGGGGGGGCTACACCTTC | CSTWDRGGYTF
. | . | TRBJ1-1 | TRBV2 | TGTGCCAGCAGTGAGTCCGGGGTGTGGACTGAAGCTTTCTTT | CASSESGVWTEAFF
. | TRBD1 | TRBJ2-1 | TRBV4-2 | TGTGCCAGCAGCCAGATGGGACAGGGGTCCTACAATGAGCAGTTCTTC | CASSQMGQGSYNEQFF
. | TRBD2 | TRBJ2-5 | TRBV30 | TGTGCCTGGAGGAAGGGACTGGGGGAAGCGGGGGAGACCCAGTACTTC | CAWRKGLGEAGETQYF
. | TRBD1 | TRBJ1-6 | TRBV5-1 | TGCGCCAGCAGCTGGACAGGTTATAATTCACCCCTCCACTTT | CASSWTGYNSPLHF
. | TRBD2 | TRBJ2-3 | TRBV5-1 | TGCGCCAGCAGCTCGGGACTAGCGGGGGCCACAGATACGCAGTATTTT | CASSSGLAGATDTQYF
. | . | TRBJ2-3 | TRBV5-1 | TGCGCCAGCTCGCCACAAGGGAGCAAAAAAGATACGCAGTATTTT | CASSPQGSKKDTQYF
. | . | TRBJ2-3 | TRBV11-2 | TGTGCCAGCAGCTCCTCGGGGAGCACAGATACGCAGTATTTT | CASSSSGSTDTQYF
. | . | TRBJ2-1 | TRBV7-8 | TGTGCCAGCAGCTTAGAGTCAGGGTCCGGTTATAGCAATGAGCAGTTCTTC | CASSLESGSGYSNEQFF
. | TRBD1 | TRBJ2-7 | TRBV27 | TGTGCCAGCAGTTCGTCTCGGACAGGCTCCTACGAGCAGTACTTC | CASSSSRTGSYEQYF
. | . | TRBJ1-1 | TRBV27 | TGTGCCAGCAGTTTATTTGTCAGCACTGAAGCTTTCTTT | CASSLFVSTEAFF
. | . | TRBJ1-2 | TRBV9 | TGTGCCAGCAGCGTAAGTTTGGTGGACAGTCGGGGCTACACCTTC | CASSVSLVDSRGYTF
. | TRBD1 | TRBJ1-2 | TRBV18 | TGTGCCAGCTCGCCGACAGGGGCAGTCTATGGCTACACCTTC | CASSPTGAVYGYTF
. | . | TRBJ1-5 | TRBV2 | TGTGCCAGCTCTACGATGGTCCAGCCCCAGCATTTT | CASSTMVQPQHF
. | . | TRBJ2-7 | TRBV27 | TGTGCCAGCAGTTCAGGGCCCGAGCAGTACTTC | CASSSGPEQYF
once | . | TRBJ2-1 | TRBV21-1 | TGTGCCAGCTTCCGGGGACAGGGGTATTGTAGGAGCTCCTACAATGAGCAGTTCTTC | CASFRGQGYCRSSYNEQFF
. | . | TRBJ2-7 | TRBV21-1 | TGTGCCAGCATGGGCGGGACAGTGGATTTC | CASMGGTVDF
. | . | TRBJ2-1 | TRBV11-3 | TGTGCCAGCAGCTTACGGGGAAAGCAGTTCTTC | CASSLRGKQFF
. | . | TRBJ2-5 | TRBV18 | TGTGCCAGCTTGAAGGGGCTCGAGAGGGAGACCCAGTACTTC | CASLKGLERETQYF
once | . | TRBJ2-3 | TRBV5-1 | TGCGCCAGCAGCTTACAGCAAGATACGCAGTATTTT | CASSLQQDTQYF
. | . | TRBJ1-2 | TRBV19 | TGTGCCAGTAGTATCACCTTATCGCCCGGGCGGGGAGGCTACACCTTC | CASSITLSPGRGGYTF
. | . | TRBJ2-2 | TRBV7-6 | TGTGCCAGTCAGGCCGCGGGCGTTGCGGGGGGGGAGCTGTTTTTT | CASQAAGVAGGELFF
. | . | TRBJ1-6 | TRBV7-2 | TGTGCCAGCAGCTTACAGGGAAATTCACCCCTCCACTTT | CASSLQGNSPLHF
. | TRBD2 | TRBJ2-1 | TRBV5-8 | TGTGCCAGCAGCTTCCTAGCGGGGGCCGACAATGAGCAGTTCTTC | CASSFLAGADNEQFF
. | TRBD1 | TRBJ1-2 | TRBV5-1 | TGCGCCAGCAGCAGAGGGACAGGGGGCTACACCTTC | CASSRGTGGYTF
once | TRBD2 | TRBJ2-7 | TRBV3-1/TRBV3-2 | TGTGCCAGCAGCCTCGGGGGGGCTGACGAGCAGTACTTC | CASSLGGADEQYF